This record covers a single T cell receptor (beta chain). Using immunoSEQ multiplex PCR, the repertoire was profiled, and TCRdb retains in-frame clones only, with some absent. The sample yields about 150,000 clones, over 85% seen once. This specimen belongs to a study of control samples from healthy donors and cancer patients. Unmatched junction bases numbered 4, after V lost 0 bases and J lost 4 bases. The CDR3 is made up of 16 amino acids. In germline, CDR1 is MGHRA, CDR2 YSYEKL. The source material was blood. The source of this sequence is a man in his forties in good health. This chain uses TRBV4-1 with TRBJ2-1, with TRBD2 identical over 9 bases. The CDR3 region has the DNA TGCGCCAGCAGCCAAGATGGGCTAGCGGGGTACAATGAGCAGTTCTTC. Translation: CASSQDGLAGYNEQFF.